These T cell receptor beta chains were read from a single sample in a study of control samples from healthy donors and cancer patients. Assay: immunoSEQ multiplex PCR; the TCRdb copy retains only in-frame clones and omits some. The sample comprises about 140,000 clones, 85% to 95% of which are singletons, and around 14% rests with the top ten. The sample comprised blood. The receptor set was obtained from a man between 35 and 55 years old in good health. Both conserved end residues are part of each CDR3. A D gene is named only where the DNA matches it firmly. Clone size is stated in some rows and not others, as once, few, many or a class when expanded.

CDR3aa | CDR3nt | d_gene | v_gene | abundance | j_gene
CASSKQDMNTEAFF | TGTGCCAGCAGTAAACAGGATATGAACACTGAAGCTTTCTTT | - | TRBV6-5 | - | TRBJ1-1
CASSGGTEPIYEQYF | TGTGCCAGCAGCGGGGGGACGGAACCGATCTACGAGCAGTACTTC | - | TRBV9 | - | TRBJ2-7
CASTGRYNQPQHF | TGTGCCAGCACCGGACGGTACAATCAGCCCCAGCATTTT | - | TRBV6-5 | - | TRBJ1-5
CASRDPGTEAFF | TGTGCCAGTCGGGACCCCGGCACTGAAGCTTTCTTT | - | TRBV19 | - | TRBJ1-1
CASSFGRKNTEAFF | TGTGCCAGCAGTTTCGGGAGGAAGAACACTGAAGCTTTCTTT | - | TRBV28 | - | TRBJ1-1
CASHQDRFYGYTF | TGTGCCAGCCACCAGGACAGGTTCTATGGCTACACCTTC | TRBD1 | TRBV28 | - | TRBJ1-2
CASILPGGGNEQFF | TGTGCCAGCATCCTTCCAGGGGGAGGGAATGAGCAGTTCTTC | - | TRBV7-9 | - | TRBJ2-1
CASSEDGTGIGAFF | TGTGCCAGCAGTGAAGACGGGACAGGGATCGGAGCTTTCTTT | TRBD1 | TRBV6-1 | - | TRBJ1-1
CASSDRLAGAFNEQFF | TGTGCCAGCAGTGATAGACTAGCGGGAGCCTTTAATGAGCAGTTCTTC | TRBD2 | TRBV6-1 | - | TRBJ2-1
CASSPDRIRFYEQYF | TGTGCCAGCAGCCCAGACAGGATTCGTTTCTACGAGCAGTACTTC | - | TRBV6-2/TRBV6-3 | - | TRBJ2-7
CASSRRTTEAPRTDTQYF | TGCGCCAGCAGCCGCAGGACTACGGAGGCCCCTCGCACAGATACGCAGTATTTT | - | TRBV4-1 | - | TRBJ2-3
CASSLWGLGALKTQYF | TGTGCCAGCAGCTTGTGGGGACTAGGGGCCCTGAAGACCCAGTACTTC | TRBD2 | TRBV5-8 | - | TRBJ2-5
CASSPRVGTGSPSYEQYF | TGTGCCAGCAGCCCGAGGGTGGGAACCGGGTCCCCCTCCTACGAGCAGTACTTC | - | TRBV7-6 | - | TRBJ2-7
CASSYDRNTEAFF | TGCGCCAGCAGCTACGACAGGAACACTGAAGCTTTCTTT | - | TRBV5-1 | - | TRBJ1-1
CASSLGTTGGSRYTF | TGTGCCAGCAGCTTAGGGACCACAGGGGGCAGTAGGTACACCTTC | TRBD1 | TRBV7-8 | once | TRBJ1-2
CASSGMSGKGNQPQHF | TGTGCCAGCAGTGGCATGTCGGGGAAAGGAAACCAGCCCCAGCATTTT | - | TRBV27 | - | TRBJ1-5
CASGSSGGGAEQYF | TGTGCTAGTGGATCGTCAGGGGGGGGCGCCGAGCAGTACTTC | - | TRBV12-5 | - | TRBJ2-7
CASSEAGQGLYGYTF | TGTGCCAGCAGTGAGGCTGGACAGGGGCTCTATGGCTACACCTTC | TRBD1 | TRBV6-1 | - | TRBJ1-2
CASSRNIAYEQYF | TGTGCCAGCAGCCGCAACATCGCCTACGAGCAGTACTTC | - | TRBV3-1/TRBV3-2 | - | TRBJ2-7
CAISVGTVYEQYF | TGTGCCATCAGTGTTGGGACGGTCTACGAGCAGTACTTC | - | TRBV10-3 | - | TRBJ2-7
CASSTVLGGDTNEKLFF | TGTGCCAGCAGTACAGTCTTAGGAGGGGACACTAATGAAAAACTGTTTTTT | - | TRBV28 | - | TRBJ1-4
CASSFGGVDTQYF | TGCGCCAGCAGCTTCGGGGGAGTGGATACGCAGTATTTT | - | TRBV5-1 | - | TRBJ2-3
CASSTLDSPTGNTIYF | TGTGCCAGTAGTACTCTAGACAGTCCGACCGGAAACACCATATATTTT | - | TRBV19 | - | TRBJ1-3
CASSSIYEQYF | TGTGCCAGCAGCTCCATATACGAGCAGTACTTC | - | TRBV7-9 | few | TRBJ2-7
CASSDQGPISYEQYF | TGTGCCAGCAGTGACCAGGGACCGATCTCCTACGAGCAGTACTTC | - | TRBV28 | - | TRBJ2-7
CASRTGGSLNTEAFF | TGTGCCAGCAGGACAGGGGGATCGTTGAACACTGAAGCTTTCTTT | TRBD1 | TRBV6-5 | - | TRBJ1-1
CASSITGGPVTDTQYF | TGTGCCAGTAGTATAACGGGAGGGCCCGTCACAGATACGCAGTATTTT | TRBD2 | TRBV19 | - | TRBJ2-3
CASSLAAGAGNTIYF | TGTGCCAGCAGCTTAGCGGCAGGGGCTGGAAACACCATATATTTT | - | TRBV7-8 | - | TRBJ1-3
CASSQDRDLGVGNTIYF | TGTGCCAGCAGCCAAGATAGAGATTTGGGGGTCGGAAACACCATATATTTT | - | TRBV4-2 | - | TRBJ1-3
CASSQDRSFYNEQFF | TGTGCCAGCAGTCAAGACAGGAGCTTCTACAATGAGCAGTTCTTC | - | TRBV7-9 | - | TRBJ2-1
CASSLYTGLGQPQHF | TGCGCCAGCAGCTTGTACACAGGGTTGGGCCAGCCCCAGCATTTT | - | TRBV5-1 | - | TRBJ1-5
CAISESLEYEQYF | TGTGCCATCAGTGAGTCTTTGGAGTACGAGCAGTACTTC | - | TRBV10-3 | - | TRBJ2-7
CASTVPQGAHGELFF | TGCGCCAGCACCGTCCCACAGGGGGCTCACGGGGAGCTGTTTTTT | TRBD1 | TRBV5-1 | - | TRBJ2-2
CASGTSGRNTYEQYF | TGTGCCAGCGGGACTAGCGGGAGGAACACCTACGAGCAGTACTTC | TRBD2 | TRBV3-1/TRBV3-2 | - | TRBJ2-7
CASGDRADTADEQFF | TGTGCCAGCGGCGACAGGGCCGACACTGCGGATGAGCAGTTCTTC | TRBD1 | TRBV6-5 | - | TRBJ2-1
CATFGWGENQPQHF | TGTGCCACCTTCGGGTGGGGGGAAAATCAGCCCCAGCATTTT | - | TRBV19 | - | TRBJ1-5
CASRSRGAMNTEAFF | TGTGCCAGCAGATCGAGAGGGGCGATGAACACTGAAGCTTTCTTT | - | TRBV4-2 | - | TRBJ1-1
CASSQAGTSNSPLHF | TGTGCCAGCAGCCAAGCAGGGACGTCGAATTCACCCCTCCACTTT | - | TRBV3-1/TRBV3-2 | - | TRBJ1-6
CASSLVGRADTQYF | TGTGCCAGCAGCTTAGTCGGGAGAGCAGATACGCAGTATTTT | - | TRBV7-9 | once | TRBJ2-3
CASSQETTTNEKLFF | TGCGCCAGCAGCCAAGAAACGACAACTAATGAAAAACTGTTTTTT | - | TRBV4-1 | - | TRBJ1-4
CASGSYMRLGNQPQHF | TGTGCTAGTGGTTCCTACATGAGGCTTGGCAATCAGCCCCAGCATTTT | - | TRBV12-5 | once | TRBJ1-5
CASSLNQGARANEQFF | TGTGCCAGCAGCTTGAATCAGGGGGCGCGAGCTAATGAGCAGTTCTTC | TRBD1 | TRBV5-4 | - | TRBJ2-1
CASSPGLAGKGTGELFF | TGTGCCAGCAGCCCTGGACTAGCGGGAAAAGGGACCGGGGAGCTGTTTTTT | TRBD2 | TRBV28 | - | TRBJ2-2
CASSSYSGTGDSYEQYF | TGTGCCAGCAGCTCATACTCCGGGACAGGCGATTCCTACGAGCAGTACTTC | TRBD1 | TRBV13 | - | TRBJ2-7
CASSLTGTGGYNEQFF | TGTGCCAGCAGTTTGACCGGGACAGGGGGCTACAATGAGCAGTTCTTC | TRBD1 | TRBV27 | - | TRBJ2-1
CASSPTVERNYNEQFF | TGTGCCAGCAGCCCGACTGTGGAGCGGAACTACAATGAGCAGTTCTTC | - | TRBV3-1/TRBV3-2 | - | TRBJ2-1
CASSLGVDNEQFF | TGTGCCAGCAGCTTAGGAGTCGACAATGAGCAGTTCTTC | - | TRBV7-2 | - | TRBJ2-1
CASSHSGQAGQPQHF | TGTGCCAGCAGCCACAGCGGACAGGCAGGACAGCCCCAGCATTTT | TRBD1 | TRBV3-1/TRBV3-2 | - | TRBJ1-5
CSVEMYRESGGYTF | TGCAGCGTTGAAATGTACAGGGAATCCGGTGGCTACACCTTC | - | TRBV29-1 | - | TRBJ1-2